This T cell receptor (beta chain) was obtained from a study of human T cells and chemical hapten exposure. Whole-study context: There were per-sample TCR yield variations, arising mainly from small pooled library volume differences.

This clonotype was counted a few times. Stated time point: patch test 1, 2 weeks after DPC sensitization. Indicated treatment: therapeutic diphenylcyclopropenone sensitization with weekly scalp DPC. TCRdb independently ran MiXCR on the RACE reads; one entry per CDR3 protein. The table has roughly 180,000 distinct CDR3 sequences, more than 14% seen once; the top ten hold 1.7%. Trimming at V came to 3 bases and at J to 5 bases, leaving 3 bases not matched to a gene. Germline V gene data show CDR1 as LNHDA and CDR2 as SQIVND (reference sequence). CDR3 length: 13 amino acids. Sequenced here: whole blood, sampled in connection with sensitization to the hapten diphenylcyclopropenone (DPC). The chain carries TRBV19 and TRBJ2-7; 8 nucleotides agree with TRBD1. The origin of this receptor is a woman in her twenties or thirties with alopecia areata. Some clones in this sample may be carry-over from other donors' samples. The CDR3 loop reads CASSMVRGHEQYF. DNA for the CDR3: TGTGCCAGTAGTATGGTCAGGGGGCACGAGCAGTACTTC.